This TCR beta chain was retrieved from a study of OX40 agonist ivuxolimab in advanced cancers. Study summary: A history of anti-PD-1, anti-PD-L1 or anti-CTLA-4 therapy was acceptable, and approximately 41% had some.

Study-level findings and limits: Certain nonresponders additionally had low normalized T-cell clonal expansion. Expanded clones belonging to CD8+ T cells outnumbered, on average, those of CD4+. Low clonal expansion, among the lowest seen, marked partial responders at 0.1-3.0 mg/kg.

V was pared by 2 bases and J by 9 bases, with 20 bases between. The germline V gene has CDR1 MNHNS and CDR2 SASEGT. The CDR3 runs to 16 residues. Comments on this clone: Its antigen remains unknown.

Profiling relied on immunoSEQ multiplex PCR, and the TCRdb table lists in-frame clones only, not all of them. The table lists around 65,000 clones, roughly 92% of them singletons, with roughly 20% in the top ten. The V and J genes are TRBV6-1 and TRBJ2-1; no definite D call. The clonotype originates from an adult with an advanced solid tumor such as melanoma, head and neck, liver or kidney cancer. The input for sequencing was CD4+ or CD8+ T cells sorted from blood, taken in a trial of the OX40 agonist ivuxolimab. CDR3 sequence: CASSENIADPGGEQFF. The CDR3 region has the DNA TGTGCCAGCAGTGAAAATATAGCAGATCCGGGTGGTGAGCAGTTCTTC.